This entry concerns a single T cell receptor (beta chain). This sample is drawn from a study of type 1 regulatory T cells. Study information: This in vitro CD4 product, T-allo10, is enriched for Tr1 cells and alloantigen-specific.

TCRdb re-called the reads with MiXCR, one entry per CDR3 protein. The repertoire holds some 90,000 distinct CDR3 sequences, roughly 28% seen once, with 2% to 2.5% in the top ten. Trimming removed 0 bases from V and 6 bases from J; junction bases left unmatched: 13. The CDR3 is made up of 18 amino acids. The V gene's germline CDR1 is LGHNT and CDR2 FRNRAP. Material: CD4+ T cells, either the whole sample or a sorted fraction (not recorded which). The clonotype comes from a human donor in good health. The chain employs TRBV12-5 and TRBJ2-1; 8 nucleotides align to TRBD2. CDR3 nucleotides: TGTGCTAGTGGTTTGGTCCCGGGACTAGTCTTCTCTACCAATGAGCAGTTCTTC. This encodes CASGLVPGLVFSTNEQFF.